Listed here is a single TCR beta chain. There are 14 residues in the CDR3. CDR1 and CDR2 from the germline V gene are SGHRS and YFSETQ. V was trimmed by 4 bases and J by 5 bases, leaving 12 bases between them. The data belong to a study of shared T cell receptors in the human thymus. Measured with immunoSEQ multiplex PCR; TCRdb has only the in-frame clones, and not every one. The data contain hundreds of thousands of clones, around 87% of them singletons. This same sample was also part of a study on human thymus T cells.

The sequence derives from a boy less than two years old with a congenital heart defect. The chain links TRBV5-1 to TRBJ2-2; D might be TRBD2 (6 bases). Material: thymocytes. In DNA form, the CDR3 reads TGCGCCAGCAGCGACGGGAGTAATACCGGGGAGCTGTTTTTT. Protein sequence: CASSDGSNTGELFF.